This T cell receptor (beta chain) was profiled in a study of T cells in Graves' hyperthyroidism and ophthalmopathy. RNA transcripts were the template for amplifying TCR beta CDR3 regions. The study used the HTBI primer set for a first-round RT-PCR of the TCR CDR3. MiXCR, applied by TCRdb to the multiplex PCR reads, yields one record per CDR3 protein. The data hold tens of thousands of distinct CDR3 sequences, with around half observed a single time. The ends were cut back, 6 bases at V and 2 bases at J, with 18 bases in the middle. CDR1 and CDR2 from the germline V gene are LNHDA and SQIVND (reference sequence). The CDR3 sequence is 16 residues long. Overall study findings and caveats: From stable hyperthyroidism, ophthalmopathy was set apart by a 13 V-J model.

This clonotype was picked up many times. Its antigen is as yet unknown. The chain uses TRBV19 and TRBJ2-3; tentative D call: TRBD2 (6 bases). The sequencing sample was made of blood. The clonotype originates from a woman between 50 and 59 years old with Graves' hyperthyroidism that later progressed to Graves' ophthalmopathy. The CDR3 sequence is CASRITERAFTDTQYF. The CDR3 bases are TGTGCCAGTAGAATAACCGAGCGGGCGTTCACAGATACGCAGTATTTT.